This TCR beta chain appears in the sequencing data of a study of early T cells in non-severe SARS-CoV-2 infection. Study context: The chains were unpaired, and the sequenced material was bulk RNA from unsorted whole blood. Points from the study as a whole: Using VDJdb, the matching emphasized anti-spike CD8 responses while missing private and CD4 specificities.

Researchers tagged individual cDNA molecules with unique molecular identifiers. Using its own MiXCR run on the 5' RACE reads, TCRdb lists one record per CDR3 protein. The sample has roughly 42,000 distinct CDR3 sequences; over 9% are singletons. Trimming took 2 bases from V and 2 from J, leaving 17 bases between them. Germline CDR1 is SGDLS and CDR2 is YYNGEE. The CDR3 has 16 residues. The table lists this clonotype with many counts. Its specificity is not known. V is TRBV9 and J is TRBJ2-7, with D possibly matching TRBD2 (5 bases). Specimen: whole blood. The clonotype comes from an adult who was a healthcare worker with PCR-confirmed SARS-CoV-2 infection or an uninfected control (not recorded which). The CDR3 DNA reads TGTGCCAGCAGCGTTGGGGATCCCGCCGGGGCCTACGAGCAGTACTTC. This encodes CASSVGDPAGAYEQYF.